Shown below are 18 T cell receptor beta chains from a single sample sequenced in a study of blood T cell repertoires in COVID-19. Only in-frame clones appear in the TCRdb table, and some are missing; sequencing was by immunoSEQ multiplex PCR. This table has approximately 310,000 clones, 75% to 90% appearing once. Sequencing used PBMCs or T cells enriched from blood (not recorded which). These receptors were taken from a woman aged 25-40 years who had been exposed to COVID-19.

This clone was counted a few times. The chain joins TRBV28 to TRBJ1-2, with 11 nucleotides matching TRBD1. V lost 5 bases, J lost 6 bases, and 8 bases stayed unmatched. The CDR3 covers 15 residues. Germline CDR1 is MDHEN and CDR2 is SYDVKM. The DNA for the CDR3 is TGTGCCAGCAGTCCTCGGACAGGGGGCATCGATGGCTACACCTTC. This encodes CASSPRTGGIDGYTF.

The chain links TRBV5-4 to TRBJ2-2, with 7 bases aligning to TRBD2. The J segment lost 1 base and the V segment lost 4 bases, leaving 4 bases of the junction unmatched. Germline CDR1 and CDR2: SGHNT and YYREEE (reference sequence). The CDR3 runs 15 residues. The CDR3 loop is CASSRDYLNTGELFF. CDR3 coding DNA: TGTGCCAGCAGCCGGGACTATCTGAACACCGGGGAGCTGTTTTTT. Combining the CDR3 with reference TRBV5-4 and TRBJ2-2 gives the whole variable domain ETGVTQSPTHLIKTRGQQVTLRCSSQSGHNTVSWYQQALGQGPQFIFQYYREEENGRGNFPPRFSGLQFPNYSSELNVNALELDDSALYLCASSRDYLNTGELFFGEGSRLTVL.

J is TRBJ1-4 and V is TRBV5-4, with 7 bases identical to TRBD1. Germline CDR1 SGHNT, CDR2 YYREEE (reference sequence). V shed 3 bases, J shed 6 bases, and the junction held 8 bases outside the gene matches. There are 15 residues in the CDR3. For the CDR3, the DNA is TGTGCCAGCAGCTCGCGACAGGGTGCTTATGAAAAACTGTTTTTT. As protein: CASSSRQGAYEKLFF.

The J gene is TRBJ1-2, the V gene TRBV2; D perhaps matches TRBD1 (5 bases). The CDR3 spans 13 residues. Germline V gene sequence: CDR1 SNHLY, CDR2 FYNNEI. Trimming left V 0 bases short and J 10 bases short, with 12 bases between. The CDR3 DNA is TGTGCCAGCAGTGAAGCGCGTCAGGGTGCCTACACCTTC. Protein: CASSEARQGAYTF.

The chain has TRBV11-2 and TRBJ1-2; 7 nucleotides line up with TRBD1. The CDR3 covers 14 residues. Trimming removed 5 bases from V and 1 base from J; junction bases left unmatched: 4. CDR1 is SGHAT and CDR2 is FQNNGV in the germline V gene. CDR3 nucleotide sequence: TGTGCCAGCAGCAGGGGGGACAGTAACTATGGCTACACCTTC. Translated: CASSRGDSNYGYTF.

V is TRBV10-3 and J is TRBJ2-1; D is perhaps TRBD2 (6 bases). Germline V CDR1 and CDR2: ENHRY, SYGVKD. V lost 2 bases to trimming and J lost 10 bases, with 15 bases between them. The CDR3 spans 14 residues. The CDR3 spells CAISEVNSAGEQFF. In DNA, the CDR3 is TGTGCCATCAGTGAGGTGAATAGCGCGGGGGAGCAGTTCTTC.

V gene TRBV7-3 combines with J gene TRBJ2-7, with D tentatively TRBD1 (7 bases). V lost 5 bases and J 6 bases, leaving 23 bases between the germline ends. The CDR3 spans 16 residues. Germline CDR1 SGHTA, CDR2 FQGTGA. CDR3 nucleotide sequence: TGTGCCAGCAGCAGCCGACAGGGAGGAGCTTTCGGCGAGCAGTACTTC. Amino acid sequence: CASSSRQGGAFGEQYF.

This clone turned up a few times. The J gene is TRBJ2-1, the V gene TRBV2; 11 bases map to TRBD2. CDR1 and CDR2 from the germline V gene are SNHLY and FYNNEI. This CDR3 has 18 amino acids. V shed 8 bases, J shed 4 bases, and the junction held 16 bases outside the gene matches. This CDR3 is CASRNLLTGTSGYNEQFF. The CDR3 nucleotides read TGTGCCAGCCGGAATCTACTTACCGGGACTAGCGGATACAATGAGCAGTTCTTC.

The CDR3 coding sequence is TGTGCCAGTAGGGGATTTACGGCCCCGGACACTGGAAACACCATATATTTT. It encodes CASRGFTAPDTGNTIYF. This chain uses TRBV19 with TRBJ1-3, with D tentatively TRBD1 (5 bases). The CDR3 has 17 amino acids. Germline V gene sequence: CDR1 LNHDA, CDR2 SQIVND (reference sequence). V was shortened by 6 bases and J by 2 bases, with 20 bases between the two germline ends.

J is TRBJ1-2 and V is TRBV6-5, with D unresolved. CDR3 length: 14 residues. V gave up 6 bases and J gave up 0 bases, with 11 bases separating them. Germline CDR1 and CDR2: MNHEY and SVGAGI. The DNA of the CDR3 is TGTGCCAGCAGGGAGTACCAAGCTAACTATGGCTACACCTTC. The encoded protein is CASREYQANYGYTF.

CDR3 residues: CAWSVQDAGSYEQYF. The CDR3 DNA reads as TGTGCCTGGAGTGTACAGGACGCCGGCTCCTACGAGCAGTACTTC. The chain is built from TRBV30 and TRBJ2-7; tentative D call: TRBD1 (5 bases). V gave up 0 bases and J gave up 0 bases, with 12 bases separating them. Germline V gene sequence: CDR1 GTSNPN, CDR2 SVGIG (reference sequence). This CDR3 contains 15 residues.

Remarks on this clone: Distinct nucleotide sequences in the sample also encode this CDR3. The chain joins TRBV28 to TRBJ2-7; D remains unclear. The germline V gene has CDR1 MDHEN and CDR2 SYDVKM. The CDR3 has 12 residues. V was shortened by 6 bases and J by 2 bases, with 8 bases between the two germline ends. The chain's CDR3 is CASSPKPYEQYF. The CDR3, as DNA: TGTGCCAGCAGCCCTAAACCCTACGAGCAGTACTTC.

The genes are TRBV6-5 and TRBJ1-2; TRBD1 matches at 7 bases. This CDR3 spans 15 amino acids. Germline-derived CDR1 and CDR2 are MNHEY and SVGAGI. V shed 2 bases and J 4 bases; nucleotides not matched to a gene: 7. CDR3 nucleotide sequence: TGTGCCAGCAGTTACAGCGCAGGGGGGCTCTATGGCTACACCTTC. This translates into CASSYSAGGLYGYTF.

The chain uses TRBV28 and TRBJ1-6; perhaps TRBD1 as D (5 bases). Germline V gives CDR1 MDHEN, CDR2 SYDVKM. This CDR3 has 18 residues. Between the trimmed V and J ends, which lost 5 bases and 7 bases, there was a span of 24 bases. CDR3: CASSMGLTLGPSNSPLHF. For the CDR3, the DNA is TGTGCCAGCAGTATGGGACTCACTTTGGGCCCCTCGAATTCACCCCTCCACTTT.

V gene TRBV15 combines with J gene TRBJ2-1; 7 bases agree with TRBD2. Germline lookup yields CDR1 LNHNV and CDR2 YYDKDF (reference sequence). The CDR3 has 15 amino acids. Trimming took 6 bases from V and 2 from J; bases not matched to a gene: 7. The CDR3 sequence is CATSGGVGAYNEQFF. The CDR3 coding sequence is TGTGCCACCAGTGGGGGGGTTGGGGCCTACAATGAGCAGTTCTTC.

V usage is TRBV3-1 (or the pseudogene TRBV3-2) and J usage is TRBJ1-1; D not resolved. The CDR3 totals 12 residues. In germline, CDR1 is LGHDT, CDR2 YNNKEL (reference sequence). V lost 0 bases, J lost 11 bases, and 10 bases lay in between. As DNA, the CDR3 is TGTGCCAGCAGCCAAGATCTGTTGTATGCTTTCTTT. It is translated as CASSQDLLYAFF.

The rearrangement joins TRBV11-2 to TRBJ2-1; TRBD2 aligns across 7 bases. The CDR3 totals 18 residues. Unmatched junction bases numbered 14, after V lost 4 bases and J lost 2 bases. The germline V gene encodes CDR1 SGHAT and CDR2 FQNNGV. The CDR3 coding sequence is TGTGCCAGCAGCTCCCGATCTGGGACGGGGGGAGCCTACAATGAGCAGTTCTTC. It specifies CASSSRSGTGGAYNEQFF.

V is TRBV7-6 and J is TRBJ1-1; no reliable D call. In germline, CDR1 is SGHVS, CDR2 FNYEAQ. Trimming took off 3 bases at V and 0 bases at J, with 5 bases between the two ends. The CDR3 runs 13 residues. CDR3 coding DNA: TGTGCCAGCAGCTTCCAGTTGAACACTGAAGCTTTCTTT. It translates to CASSFQLNTEAFF.